Listed below are T cell receptor beta chains from one sample, sequenced in a study of tumor and adjacent non-tumor tissue in lung cancer. One entry per CDR3 protein results from TCRdb running MiXCR on the multiplex PCR reads. The sample lists 90,000 to 100,000 distinct CDR3 sequences; more than 80% were seen once. The sequencing sample was made of distant non-tumor lung tissue. These receptors all stem from a man in his 60s with small cell lung cancer. The CDR3 runs from the conserved cysteine through the conserved F or W. D genes are given only for firm matches. Size is stated for part of the rows, as once, few or many counts, or as a class when the clone is expanded.

TRBV11-2	TRBJ2-5	.	.	CANSPPAGTSGAQETQYF	TGTGCCAACAGCCCGCCGGCCGGAACTAGTGGAGCACAAGAGACCCAGTACTTC
TRBV6-2/TRBV6-3	TRBJ2-7	.	TRBD2	CDSKIAGVPMEQYF	TGTGACAGCAAGATAGCGGGAGTCCCTATGGAACAGTACTTC
TRBV4-1	TRBJ1-3	once	.	CASSQEKGVGNTIYF	TGCGCCAGCAGCCAAGAGAAAGGGGTGGGAAACACCATATATTTT
TRBV10-2	TRBJ1-6	few	.	CASKQGLGSPLHF	TGCGCCAGCAAGCAGGGGCTAGGTTCACCCCTCCACTTT
TRBV4-1	TRBJ1-2	many	.	CASSQDQDYGYTF	TGCGCCAGCAGCCAAGACCAAGACTATGGCTACACCTTC
TRBV20-1	TRBJ2-1	.	TRBD2	CSAKPYRLAGMAYNEQFF	TGCAGTGCAAAACCATACAGACTAGCGGGTATGGCGTACAATGAGCAGTTCTTC
TRBV30	TRBJ2-7	.	.	CTWKGSDYEQYF	TGTACCTGGAAGGGCAGTGACTACGAGCAGTACTTC
TRBV28	TRBJ2-2	.	TRBD1	CASSLRRDSSLTGELFF	TGTGCCAGCAGTTTAAGAAGGGACAGCTCCCTCACCGGGGAGCTGTTTTTT
TRBV11-2	TRBJ2-2	.	.	CASSPHPRSTGEPFF	TGTGCCAGCAGCCCTCACCCTCGGTCCACCGGGGAGCCGTTTTTT
TRBV4-2	TRBJ2-3	.	TRBD2	CASRPDPSGEGTDMQYF	TGTGCCAGCAGACCGGACCCAAGCGGGGAGGGCACAGATATGCAGTATTTT